This T cell receptor (beta chain) was found in a study of blood T cell repertoires in COVID-19 (dated by TCRdb to 2019 to 2021). For context, the study as a whole: Samples from collaborators originated in the United States, Italy and Spain and spanned both the acute and convalescent phases of COVID-19. The prospective study material was composed of cDNA or gDNA derived from T cells, B-cell-depleted T cells, or PBMCs. Subjects who had been exposed to COVID-19, were actively infected with it, or had recovered from it provided the deeply sampled blood TCRbeta repertoires that made up the dataset. The repertoires were released in a freely available public database meant as a resource for research on the immune response to SARS-CoV-2. Samples were obtained from the ongoing ImmuneRACE study (first 160 participants) and from over 1,000 subjects provided by 6 global collaborators. Nearly every sample came with metadata listing a de-identified subject ID, COVID-19 status, age in years and sex. Where available, HLA class I and class II types were obtained from metadata supplied by the sample provider rather than from assay-based typing. Broad study findings and their caveats: The quantity of clinical and demographic metadata differed by source and by participant and was supplied without curation.

Whole blood was collected in K2EDTA tubes by collaborating institutions according to the institutions' own protocols. For TCRbeta analysis, collaborators shipped samples as frozen whole blood, isolated PBMCs, or DNA extracted from either of those sample types. About this clone itself: Its binding antigen is unknown. Base qualities are not provided; no much larger clone lies one nucleotide away.

TCRbeta CDR3 regions were amplified from genomic DNA using the immunoSEQ Assay, a bias-controlled multiplex PCR. The study's own analysis went as follows. The number of nucleated cells in each sample was estimated by amplification of reference gene primers within the assay. Sequence reads were collapsed and filtered to measure the absolute abundance of every unique TCRbeta CDR3 rearrangement. For each sample, productive Simpson clonality was calculated by taking the square root of Simpson's diversity index across productive rearrangements. TCRdb limited this immuneACCESS table to in-frame rearrangements with V and J called. A share of clones is missing; checked studies link under half to unresolved V genes, and the rest is unexplained. From that table come the V and J calls and clone size; the DNA was used to work out D and trimming. This sample is represented by under 200,000 clones; about nine tenths of them were singletons. In total, the top ten clones hold about 2.5% of the sample.

The CDR3, cysteine through phenylalanine, is 19 amino acids long. The CDR3 DNA has 57 bases and is translated from base 1. For this chain, trimming is 3 bases at the V end and 0 bases at the J end, and the number of junction bases without a gene match is 15. Looking up the germline V gene (reference sequence) yields CDR1 DFQATT and CDR2 SNEGSKA. This clonotype was obtained from a man aged 18 to 30 with acute or convalescent COVID-19. Rearrangement joined TRBV20-1 to TRBJ2-1, with TRBD2 identical over 9 junction bases. The sequencing sample was made of peripheral blood. The sequence in DNA is TGCAGTGCTAGTCCCCCTAGCGGGAAGATGTCGGCCTCCTACAATGAGCAGTTCTTC. This encodes CSASPPSGKMSASYNEQFF.